The 24 T cell receptor beta chains in this list originate from one sample, sequenced in a study of cytomegalovirus exposure and HLA in healthy donors. The PCR employed 60 Vbeta primers together with 13 Jbeta primers. Assay used: immunoSEQ multiplex PCR; TCRdb lists only in-frame clones, some missing. The sample includes some 100,000 clones, 75% to 85% of them seen just once. The sample comprised PBMCs. The receptors stem from a woman aged 45 to 65 in good health and CMV-seropositive.

The gene calls are TRBV4-1 and TRBJ2-7; D possibly corresponds to TRBD2 (6 bases). Germline loops: CDR1 MGHRA, CDR2 YSYEKL. This CDR3 spans 14 amino acids. Trimming pared 2 bases from V and 4 bases from J, leaving 12 bases between. The CDR3 DNA reads as TGCGCCAGCAGCCAACCGGGGGAATTTTACGAGCAGTACTTC. Translated, it gives CASSQPGEFYEQYF.

This clone is a singleton in its sample. The chain recombines TRBV4-1 with TRBJ2-1, with unresolved D. CDR3 length: 14 residues. CDR1 is MGHRA and CDR2 is YSYEKL in the germline V gene. V was clipped by 1 base and J by 9 bases, with 13 bases between them. Written as DNA, the CDR3 is TGCGCCAGCAGCCAAGCGCTCTTCCTTAGTGAGCAGTTCTTC. Translating gives CASSQALFLSEQFF.

The chain uses TRBV6-1 and TRBJ1-2; the match to TRBD1 covers 7 bases. Germline-derived CDR1 and CDR2 are MNHNS and SASEGT. This CDR3 is built from 16 residues. The V segment lost 6 bases and the J segment 8 bases; nucleotides outside the gene matches: 18. As DNA, the CDR3 is TGTGCCAGCAGCGAAACCTTGGGACAGCCTGGGGGCGGCTACACCTTC. The encoded protein is CASSETLGQPGGGYTF.

This clone has more than one count but fewer than ten. This rearrangement joins TRBV9 to TRBJ2-7, with 8 bases identical to TRBD1. The J segment lost 7 bases and the V segment lost 2 bases, leaving 8 bases of the junction unmatched. This CDR3 spans 14 amino acids. Germline V gene sequence: CDR1 SGDLS, CDR2 YYNGEE. DNA for the CDR3: TGTGCCAGCAGCGTCGGGACAGGATTGTGGGAGCAGTACTTC. It codes for CASSVGTGLWEQYF.

This chain links TRBV19 with TRBJ2-7; tentatively, D is TRBD1 (6 bases). The CDR3 length is 12 residues. Trimming cost V 10 bases and J 6 bases, with 16 bases left between them. Germline V gene data show CDR1 as LNHDA and CDR2 as SQIVND (reference sequence). CDR3 in DNA: TGTGCCACCGCCAGGGGCGGTTCCGAGCAGTACTTC. Protein: CATARGGSEQYF.

CDR3 nucleotides: TGTGCCAGCAGCTTGGAAGGGGGGGGCATCTACGAGCAGTACTTC. As protein: CASSLEGGGIYEQYF. The genes are TRBV5-4 and TRBJ2-7; a possible D gene is TRBD2 (7 bases). Germline values: CDR1 SGHNT, CDR2 YYREEE (reference sequence). With 0 bases removed from V and 3 bases from J, the gap between germline ends came to 13 bases. This CDR3 region has 15 residues.

The genes are TRBV21-1 and TRBJ1-2; the table names TRBD1, a call not compared with the DNA. TRBV21-1 is described as a pseudogene. The CDR3 covers 13 residues. CDR3 protein: CASSIDRDYGYTF. CDR3 DNA: TGTGCCAGCAGCATTGACAGGGACTATGGCTACACCTTC.

The chain uses TRBV19 and TRBJ1-1; weak D call: TRBD1 (6 bases). Deletions cut 6 bases from V and 5 bases from J, with 13 bases between. The CDR3 consists of 13 residues. In germline, CDR1 is LNHDA, CDR2 SQIVND (reference sequence). The CDR3 protein is CASSNREGTEAFF. As DNA, the CDR3 is TGTGCCAGTAGCAACAGGGAGGGGACTGAAGCTTTCTTT.

This clone appeared a few times. The chain links TRBV7-8 to TRBJ1-1; D gene ambiguous. The CDR3 is made up of 15 amino acids. CDR1 is SGHVS, CDR2 FQNEAQ, per germline. Between the trimmed V and J ends, which lost 1 base and 0 bases, there was a span of 9 bases. CDR3 sequence reads: CASSLGTVMNTEAFF. The CDR3 DNA sequence: TGTGCCAGCAGCTTAGGAACAGTAATGAACACTGAAGCTTTCTTT.

This chain uses TRBV25-1 with TRBJ2-5; TRBD2 matches 7 bases. Unmatched junction bases numbered 6, after V lost 4 bases and J lost 1 base. Germline CDR1 is MGHDK and CDR2 is SYGVNS. This CDR3 is built from 15 residues. CDR3: CASSGKAGPQETQYF. The CDR3 DNA is TGTGCCAGCAGTGGAAAAGCGGGGCCCCAAGAGACCCAGTACTTC.

This chain joins TRBV15 and TRBJ2-7; 10 bases line up with TRBD2. V was pared by 9 bases and J by 5 bases, with 13 bases of the junction left unmatched. Germline V lookup: CDR1 LNHNV, CDR2 YYDKDF (reference sequence). The CDR3 totals 15 residues. CDR3 nucleotides: TGTGCCACTACCCCTGGACTAGCGGCCGACGACGAGCAGTACTTC. Translating it yields CATTPGLAADDEQYF.

This chain uses TRBV7-8 with TRBJ2-4; the D gene is possibly TRBD2 (5 bases). CDR3 size: 18 residues. The V and J ends lost 3 bases and 1 base respectively, with 19 bases between them. Germline assignment: CDR1 SGHVS and CDR2 FQNEAQ. As DNA, the CDR3 is TGTGCCAGCAGCTTTACACCGGGATCCCAAGCGGCCAAAAACATTCAGTACTTC. Its protein is CASSFTPGSQAAKNIQYF.

The genes are TRBV18 and TRBJ1-1; tentatively, D is TRBD1 (5 bases). V was trimmed by 3 bases and J by 6 bases, leaving 14 bases between them. Germline-derived CDR1 and CDR2 are KGHSH and LQKENI. The CDR3 loop spans 14 amino acids. CDR3 sequence (DNA): TGTGCCAGCTCACCTAGGCAGGGAAGGTCTGAAGCTTTCTTT. It codes for CASSPRQGRSEAFF.

The CDR3: CASSSAGQFNQPQHF. The DNA of the CDR3 is TGTGCCAGCAGTTCGGCGGGGCAGTTCAATCAGCCCCAGCATTTT. This chain uses TRBV5-6 with TRBJ1-5; D is possibly TRBD1 (5 bases). Trimming left V 5 bases short and J 3 bases short, with 15 bases between. The length of the CDR3 is 15 residues. The germline V gene encodes CDR1 SGHDT and CDR2 YYEEEE.

The DNA for the CDR3 is TGCGCCAGCAGTAAGACAGGGAGGAACACTGAAGCTTTCTTT. Its protein product is CASSKTGRNTEAFF. The V call is TRBV4-1, the J call TRBJ1-1; 7 nucleotides align to TRBD1. The V gene end was trimmed by 6 bases and the J gene end by 1 base; junction bases not matched to a gene: 5. CDR3 size: 14 residues. CDR1 and CDR2 (germline): MGHRA, YSYEKL.

V is TRBV18 and J is TRBJ2-3; D is uncertain. V lost 3 bases and J lost 1, with 11 bases in between. The CDR3 sequence is 15 residues long. Germline assignment: CDR1 KGHSH and CDR2 LQKENI. The DNA of the CDR3 is TGTGCCAGCTCACCCGCACACCAAGGCACAGATACGCAGTATTTT. Protein product: CASSPAHQGTDTQYF.

This chain connects TRBV27 to TRBJ1-6; the D gene is possibly TRBD1 (5 bases). Trimming stripped 10 bases from V and 6 bases from J, with 19 bases between. Germline loops: CDR1 MNHEY, CDR2 SMNVEV (reference sequence). The CDR3 totals 15 residues. This CDR3 reads CATLSVQDINSPLHF. CDR3 DNA sequence: TGTGCCACCCTCTCGGTACAGGACATTAATTCACCCCTCCACTTT.

V is TRBV14 and J is TRBJ2-4; D is possibly TRBD1 (6 bases). The CDR3 spans 15 residues. V lost 0 bases and J 8 bases, leaving 14 bases between the germline ends. The germline V gene has CDR1 SGHDN and CDR2 FVKESK. The CDR3 DNA is TGTGCCAGCAGCCAAGACGGAACAGGGATGTACATTCAGTACTTC. Amino acids: CASSQDGTGMYIQYF.

The rearrangement joins TRBV10-2 to TRBJ2-7; 9 bases line up with TRBD1. Germline V CDR1 and CDR2: WSHSY, SAAADI. V was clipped by 6 bases and J by 3 bases; unmatched bases: 15. The CDR3 totals 17 residues. CDR3 region: CASRLGQGREMGYEQYF. In nucleotides, the CDR3 is TGCGCCAGCAGATTGGGACAGGGTAGGGAGATGGGCTACGAGCAGTACTTC.

The chain recombines TRBV6-4 with TRBJ1-6; D uncertain. Germline values: CDR1 MRHNA, CDR2 SNTAGT. The CDR3 sequence is 13 residues long. V lost 2 bases to trimming and J lost 8 bases, with 7 bases between them. The CDR3: CASSDTLYSPLHF. The DNA of the CDR3 is TGTGCCAGCAGTGACACTCTCTATTCACCCCTCCACTTT.

The rearrangement uses TRBV7-8 and TRBJ1-2; no clear D gene. V was clipped by 5 bases and J by 3 bases, with 22 bases between them. The CDR3 length is 17 residues. The germline CDR1 and CDR2 sequences are SGHVS and FQNEAQ. DNA of the CDR3: TGTGCCAGCAGCCGCAAGAGGGAAGGACTGATTCACTATGGCTACACCTTC. Translating gives CASSRKREGLIHYGYTF.

V and J are TRBV5-1 and TRBJ1-3, with D unclear. CDR1 and CDR2 (germline): SGHRS, YFSETQ. The V and J ends lost 3 bases and 2 bases respectively, with 12 bases between them. The CDR3 is 15 amino acids. The CDR3, as DNA: TGCGCCAGCAGCTCAAGTGATACGGCTGGAAACACCATATATTTT. Encoded protein: CASSSSDTAGNTIYF.

Concerning this clone itself: At one of its ends the junction is not consistent with the germline gene, which may arise from a read error. The sample contains more than one DNA sequence encoding this CDR3. The rearrangement joins TRBV7-9 to TRBJ1-5, with D possibly matching TRBD1 (5 bases). Germline CDR1 is SEHNR and CDR2 is FQNEAQ (reference sequence). The CDR3 consists of 14 residues. The CDR3 loop is CASTQGTGNQPQHF. In DNA form, the CDR3 reads TGTGCCAGCACCCAGGGTACGGGCAATCAGCCCCAGCACTTT.

This clone was recorded once. V is TRBV7-3 and J is TRBJ1-2; 7 bases line up with TRBD1. This CDR3 region has 14 residues. Trimming at V came to 5 bases and at J to 4 bases, leaving 7 bases not matched to a gene. Germline V CDR1 and CDR2: SGHTA, FQGTGA. CDR3: CASSQGDTLYGYTF. For the CDR3, the DNA is TGTGCCAGCAGCCAGGGGGACACGCTCTATGGCTACACCTTC.